Presented here are 29 T cell receptor beta chains from one specimen sequenced in a study of cytomegalovirus exposure and HLA in healthy donors. The PCR contained 60 Vbeta and 13 Jbeta primers. The assay was immunoSEQ multiplex PCR, and TCRdb's table has in-frame clones only and misses some. The top ten clones hold roughly 10% of a sample with roughly 120,000 clones, around 64% of them seen once. Sequenced: PBMCs. Receptors were obtained from a man under 40 in good health and CMV-seropositive.

This chain's CDR3 is CSVGQSVGYTF. CDR3 bases: TGCAGCGTTGGACAGTCGGTAGGCTACACCTTC. The gene calls are TRBV29-1 and TRBJ1-2; D possibly corresponds to TRBD1 (5 bases). CDR3 length: 11 residues. V gave up 4 bases and J gave up 8 bases, with 11 bases separating them. From germline, CDR1 is SQVTM and CDR2 ANQGSEA.

The chain uses TRBV5-4 and TRBJ2-2, with 11 bases matching TRBD1. This CDR3 is 16 amino acids long. With V trimmed by 4 bases and J by 1 base, 3 bases remained unmatched. Germline assignment: CDR1 SGHNT and CDR2 YYREEE (reference sequence). CDR3 bases: TGTGCCAGCAGCCAGGGACAGGGGGGGAACACCGGGGAGCTGTTTTTT. Translation: CASSQGQGGNTGELFF.

The V call is TRBV7-2, the J call TRBJ1-1; TRBD1 aligns across 9 bases. Germline V gene data show CDR1 as SGHTA and CDR2 as FQGNSA. The CDR3 runs to 18 residues. J was trimmed by 1 base and V by 1 base; bases with no gene match: 10. CDR3 DNA sequence: TGTGCCAGCAGCTTAGGTCGGGACAGGGTCCCCCAGAACACTGAAGCTTTCTTT. Encoded protein: CASSLGRDRVPQNTEAFF. Supplemented by reference TRBV7-2 and TRBJ1-1, the full variable domain reads GAGVSQSPSNKVTEKGKDVELRCDPISGHTALYWYRQSLGQGLEFLIYFQGNSAPDKSGLPSDRFSAERTGGSVSTLTIQRTQQEDSAVYLCASSLGRDRVPQNTEAFFGQGTRLTVV.

This chain connects TRBV10-3 to TRBJ2-2, with 8 nucleotides matching TRBD1. CDR1 ENHRY and CDR2 SYGVKD come from the germline V gene. The V segment lost 5 bases and the J segment 0 bases; nucleotides outside the gene matches: 5. The CDR3 has 16 residues. CDR3 amino acids: CAISRGDRTNTGELFF. CDR3 sequence (DNA): TGTGCCATCAGTAGAGGGGACAGGACGAACACCGGGGAGCTGTTTTTT.

The rearrangement links TRBV2 to TRBJ2-5; maybe TRBD1 (7 bases). Germline V gene sequence: CDR1 SNHLY, CDR2 FYNNEI. V lost 6 bases to trimming and J lost 5 bases, with 10 bases between them. There are 12 residues in the CDR3. CDR3 protein: CASREGAETQYF. The DNA of the CDR3 is TGTGCCAGCAGGGAGGGGGCGGAGACCCAGTACTTC.

This chain links TRBV7-6 with TRBJ2-1; 9 nucleotides align to TRBD2. V gave up 1 base and J gave up 4 bases; unmatched junction bases: 8. The CDR3 runs to 17 residues. Germline V gene data show CDR1 as SGHVS and CDR2 as FNYEAQ. CDR3 amino acids: CASSLVLPSGGYNEQFF. The CDR3, as DNA: TGTGCCAGCAGCTTAGTGCTACCCAGCGGGGGGTACAATGAGCAGTTCTTC.

This chain links TRBV11-3 with TRBJ2-3; D remains unclear. Germline CDR1 and CDR2: SGHNT and YENEEA. CDR3 size: 16 residues. Trimming shortened V by 1 base and J by 7 bases, and 18 bases separated the two germline ends. The CDR3 bases are TGTGCCAGCAGCTTAGGTGGCGGTTTAATCTCGAATACGCAGTATTTT. Its translation: CASSLGGGLISNTQYF.

This clone was seen only a few times. The chain links TRBV5-1 to TRBJ1-1; 7 nucleotides align to TRBD1. CDR3 length: 14 amino acids. V was pared by 4 bases and J by 0 bases, with 3 bases of the junction left unmatched. Per germline, CDR1 SGHRS and CDR2 YFSETQ. Here the CDR3 reads CASSTGTVNTEAFF. The CDR3, as DNA: TGCGCCAGCAGCACCGGGACAGTGAACACTGAAGCTTTCTTT.

The chain couples TRBV19 to TRBJ2-7, with a possible D match to TRBD1 (6 bases). Per the germline V gene, CDR1 is LNHDA and CDR2 is SQIVND (reference sequence). Deletions cut 7 bases from V and 9 bases from J, with 16 bases between. This CDR3 comprises 12 residues. The CDR3 coding sequence is TGTGCCAGTATCGACAGGTCAGAGCGGCAGTACTTC. This gives the protein CASIDRSERQYF.

The chain uses TRBV2 and TRBJ1-5; a possible D gene is TRBD1 (5 bases). Germline CDR1 and CDR2: SNHLY and FYNNEI. V lost 2 bases to trimming and J lost 3 bases, with 8 bases between them. The CDR3 spans 14 residues. DNA of the CDR3: TGTGCCAGCAGTGAACTACAGGACAATCAGCCCCAGCATTTT. Translation gives CASSELQDNQPQHF.

This clone came up once. CDR3 nucleotide sequence: TGCGCCAGCAGCGACCCGGACAGGGGGCATTACTACGAGCAGTACTTC. This codes for CASSDPDRGHYYEQYF. The chain carries TRBV5-1 and TRBJ2-7, with 11 bases aligning to TRBD1. The V and J ends lost 4 bases and 3 bases, in that order; junction bases with no gene match: 9. Per germline, CDR1 SGHRS and CDR2 YFSETQ. The CDR3 loop spans 16 amino acids.

This chain links TRBV6-5 with TRBJ2-7; tentatively, D is TRBD2 (7 bases). V was trimmed by 0 bases and J by 5 bases, leaving 11 bases between them. The germline CDR1 and CDR2 sequences are MNHEY and SVGAGI. The CDR3 extends over 14 amino acids. This chain's CDR3 is CASSYSGGLNEQYF. The CDR3 DNA follows: TGTGCCAGCAGTTACTCGGGGGGGCTTAACGAGCAGTACTTC.

The genes are TRBV2 and TRBJ1-2; TRBD1 agrees at 9 bases. Per germline, CDR1 SNHLY and CDR2 FYNNEI. This CDR3 is built from 16 residues. V dropped 3 bases and J dropped 2; count of bases not matched to a gene: 7. The CDR3 sequence: CASSDLGQGTNYGYTF. Here the CDR3 DNA reads TGTGCCAGCAGTGATTTAGGACAGGGGACCAACTATGGCTACACCTTC.

This clone is a singleton in its sample. The V and J genes are TRBV7-9 and TRBJ2-1, with TRBD1 identical over 12 bases. Germline trimming cut 5 bases from V and 7 bases from J; bases unmatched to any gene: 6. This CDR3 is built from 15 residues. In germline, CDR1 is SEHNR, CDR2 FQNEAQ (reference sequence). Written as DNA, the CDR3 is TGTGCCAGCAGCCCCTCGGGACAGGGGGCGAATGAGCAGTTCTTC. Protein sequence: CASSPSGQGANEQFF.

This chain uses TRBV10-2 with TRBJ1-6, with D maybe TRBD1 (5 bases). Looked up from germline, CDR1 is WSHSY and CDR2 is SAAADI. V was pared by 8 bases and J by 9 bases, with 17 bases between. The CDR3 contains 14 residues. The CDR3 coding sequence is TGCGCCAGCGGCCGGGGGGTTGGTCGTTCACCCCTCCACTTT. The encoded protein is CASGRGVGRSPLHF.

This chain joins TRBV6-5 and TRBJ2-7; TRBD2 might be the D (6 bases). The CDR3 covers 15 residues. The germline V and J ends were trimmed by 2 bases and 3 bases, with 14 bases remaining between them. Germline CDR1 is MNHEY and CDR2 is SVGAGI. CDR3 in amino acids: CASSYDRQGGYEQYF. The CDR3 bases are TGTGCCAGCAGTTACGATCGTCAGGGAGGCTACGAGCAGTACTTC.

The chain employs TRBV29-1 and TRBJ1-1, with 8 bases fitting TRBD1. The CDR3 loop spans 15 amino acids. With 1 base clipped from V and 3 bases from J, the junction kept 7 bases outside the gene matches. Germline CDR1 is SQVTM and CDR2 is ANQGSEA. CDR3 DNA: TGCAGCGTTGAAGCTTGGGCGGACAGGGACACTGAAGCTTTCTTT. Translation: CSVEAWADRDTEAFF.

This chain connects TRBV5-6 to TRBJ2-2; maybe TRBD1 (5 bases). The CDR3 length is 14 residues. CDR1 SGHDT and CDR2 YYEEEE come from the germline V gene. The ends were cut back, 4 bases at V and 10 bases at J, with 17 bases in the middle. CDR3 in amino acids: CASSPWLGPEELFF. DNA of the CDR3: TGTGCCAGCAGCCCTTGGCTGGGGCCAGAGGAGCTGTTTTTT.

The chain carries TRBV2 and TRBJ2-5, with TRBD1 matching 8 bases. The V gene's germline CDR1 is SNHLY and CDR2 FYNNEI. There are 16 residues in the CDR3. Unmatched junction bases numbered 8, after V lost 1 base and J lost 4 bases. The CDR3 nucleotides read TGTGCCAGCAGTGAAGGGACCCACAGGGGGGTAGAGACCCAGTACTTC. Its protein product is CASSEGTHRGVETQYF.

This clone was picked up a small number of times. This chain joins TRBV7-9 and TRBJ2-1; 7 bases are a match to TRBD1. Germline V gene sequence: CDR1 SEHNR, CDR2 FQNEAQ (reference sequence). V dropped 3 bases and J dropped 4; count of bases not matched to a gene: 12. This CDR3 is 17 amino acids long. The CDR3, as DNA: TGTGCCAGCAGCTTCGGGACAGTCGATAGGGTTTACAATGAGCAGTTCTTC. This sequence encodes CASSFGTVDRVYNEQFF. Drawing the rest from reference TRBV7-9 and TRBJ2-1, the complete variable domain is DTGVSQNPRHKITKRGQNVTFRCDPISEHNRLYWYRQTLGQGPEFLTYFQNEAQLEKSRLLSDRFSAERPKGSFSTLEIQRTEQGDSAMYLCASSFGTVDRVYNEQFFGPGTRLTVL.

This clone came up once. This sequence joins TRBV11-3 and TRBJ2-2; TRBD1 might be the D (6 bases). The CDR3 consists of 12 residues. Trimming left V 8 bases short and J 9 bases short, with 13 bases between. Germline assignment: CDR1 SGHNT and CDR2 YENEEA. The DNA of the CDR3 is TGTGCCAGCGGGGCCCGGGACAGGGAGCTGTTTTTT. Protein: CASGARDRELFF. The full variable domain, completed using reference TRBV11-3 and TRBJ2-2, is EAGVVQSPRYKIIEKKQPVAFWCNPISGHNTLYWYLQNLGQGPELLIRYENEEAVDDSQLPKDRFSAERLKGVDSTLKIQPAELGDSAVYLCASGARDRELFFGEGSRLTVL.

This clone has a single count. The chain links TRBV7-3 to TRBJ2-3, with D possibly being TRBD2 (5 bases). V was cut by 6 bases and J by 1 base, with 8 bases left in between. The CDR3 length is 13 residues. The germline V gene encodes CDR1 SGHTA and CDR2 FQGTGA. For the CDR3, the DNA is TGTGCCAGCAGTATGGGAGGCACAGATACGCAGTATTTT. Its translation is CASSMGGTDTQYF. The full variable domain, completed using reference TRBV7-3 and TRBJ2-3, is GAGVSQTPSNKVTEKGKYVELRCDPISGHTALYWYRQSLGQGPEFLIYFQGTGAADDSGLPNDRFFAVRPEGSVSTLKIQRTERGDSAVYLCASSMGGTDTQYFGPGTRLTVL.

This chain connects TRBV19 to TRBJ2-5; TRBD1 matches 7 bases. The CDR3 runs to 14 residues. From germline, CDR1 is LNHDA and CDR2 SQIVND (reference sequence). V gave up 10 bases and J gave up 2 bases; unmatched junction bases: 10. CDR3 amino acids: CAIRFRGLQETQYF. CDR3 in DNA: TGTGCCATTAGATTCAGGGGGTTGCAAGAGACCCAGTACTTC.

This chain joins TRBV7-3 and TRBJ2-1; 9 nucleotides agree with TRBD1. CDR1 SGHTA and CDR2 FQGTGA come from the germline V gene. This CDR3 contains 20 residues. V lost 5 bases, J lost 4 bases, and 21 bases stayed unmatched. CDR3 region: CASSPTRPPPGQGYYNEQFF. In nucleotides, the CDR3 is TGTGCCAGCAGCCCGACTAGGCCACCTCCGGGACAGGGCTATTACAATGAGCAGTTCTTC.

The chain has TRBV4-3 and TRBJ2-7, with 8 nucleotides matching TRBD1. Trimming removed 1 base from V and 5 bases from J; junction bases left unmatched: 1. CDR3 length equals 13 residues. CDR1 is LGHNA and CDR2 is YSLEER in the germline V gene. The CDR3 is CASSQVQGDEQYV. CDR3 in DNA: TGCGCCAGCAGCCAAGTACAGGGGGACGAGCAGTACGTC.

This clone was seen once. V gene TRBV19 combines with J gene TRBJ2-5; tentative D call: TRBD2 (5 bases). CDR1 is LNHDA, CDR2 SQIVND, per germline (reference sequence). The CDR3 runs 15 residues. The ends were cut back, 6 bases at V and 2 bases at J, with 16 bases in the middle. Written as DNA, the CDR3 is TGTGCCAGTAGCCCCCTCGGACGGGAACAAGAGACCCAGTACTTC. Translated: CASSPLGREQETQYF.

The CDR3 here is CASSDSVSGGAPIDTQYF. CDR3 coding DNA: TGTGCCAGCAGTGACTCTGTGAGCGGGGGGGCCCCGATAGATACGCAGTATTTT. The chain couples TRBV6-4 to TRBJ2-3; 10 nucleotides agree with TRBD2. This CDR3 is 18 amino acids long. Germline CDR1 and CDR2: MRHNA and SNTAGT. V shed 0 bases, J shed 5 bases, and the junction held 11 bases outside the gene matches.

The chain uses TRBV7-2 and TRBJ2-1; 8 bases are shared with TRBD1. Germline loops: CDR1 SGHTA, CDR2 FQGNSA. This CDR3 is 16 amino acids long. Trimming at V came to 2 bases and at J to 2 bases, leaving 5 bases not matched to a gene. For the CDR3, the DNA is TGTGCCAGCAGCTTACTTGCAGGGGGCGCCTACAATGAGCAGTTCTTC. This gives the protein CASSLLAGGAYNEQFF.

This clone came up a few times. The rearrangement joins TRBV21-1 to TRBJ2-3; TRBD1 is the table's D call, not checked against the DNA. TRBV21-1 counts as a pseudogene. The CDR3 loop spans 10 amino acids. Here the CDR3 DNA reads TGTGCCAGCCCAATAGATACGCAGTATTTT. It encodes CASPIDTQYF.